This T cell receptor (beta chain) stems from a study of blood T cell repertoires in COVID-19. The overall study: The United States, Italy and Spain supplied acute and convalescent COVID-19 samples.

In the original processing: Reference gene primer amplification gave nucleated cell count estimates. This table comes from immunoSEQ multiplex PCR, and its TCRdb copy is limited to in-frame clones, with some not included. The DNA gave D and trimming, while V, J and clone size come from that table. The table shows about 14,000 clones, with about 85% occurring only once. CDR1 is SGHVS and CDR2 is FQNEAQ in the germline V gene. Trimming took off 5 bases at V and 4 bases at J, with 15 bases between the two ends. The CDR3 contains 15 residues. The V call is TRBV7-8, the J call TRBJ1-3; D remains unclear. Sample: peripheral blood. This clonotype originated in a human donor in a cohort sampled during active COVID-19. DNA for the CDR3: TGTGCCAGCAGCCCGAGGGTGTATTGGGGAAACACCATATATTTT. Amino acids: CASSPRVYWGNTIYF.